This TCR beta chain is drawn from a study of blood T cell repertoires in COVID-19. Study at large: Acute and convalescent COVID-19 samples came from the United States, Italy and Spain. Sources were T cells, B-cell-depleted T cells, or PBMCs; the material itself was cDNA or gDNA.

Clones were sequenced by immunoSEQ multiplex PCR, and TCRdb holds only the in-frame ones, with some missing. In the table there are about 250,000 clones, 86% of which are singletons. This sequence was found in a woman aged 55-70 years who had recovered from COVID-19. The sequencing input was peripheral blood.

CDR3: CASSHTGHSNQPQHF. The CDR3 nucleotides are TGTGCCAGCAGCCACACAGGGCATAGCAATCAGCCCCAGCATTTT. This chain joins TRBV3-1 (or the pseudogene TRBV3-2) and TRBJ1-5; D possibly corresponds to TRBD1 (6 bases). The CDR3 contains 15 residues. The V gene's germline CDR1 is LGHDT and CDR2 YNNKEL (reference sequence). The V gene lost 3 bases and the J gene lost 0 bases, with 9 bases spanning the gap.